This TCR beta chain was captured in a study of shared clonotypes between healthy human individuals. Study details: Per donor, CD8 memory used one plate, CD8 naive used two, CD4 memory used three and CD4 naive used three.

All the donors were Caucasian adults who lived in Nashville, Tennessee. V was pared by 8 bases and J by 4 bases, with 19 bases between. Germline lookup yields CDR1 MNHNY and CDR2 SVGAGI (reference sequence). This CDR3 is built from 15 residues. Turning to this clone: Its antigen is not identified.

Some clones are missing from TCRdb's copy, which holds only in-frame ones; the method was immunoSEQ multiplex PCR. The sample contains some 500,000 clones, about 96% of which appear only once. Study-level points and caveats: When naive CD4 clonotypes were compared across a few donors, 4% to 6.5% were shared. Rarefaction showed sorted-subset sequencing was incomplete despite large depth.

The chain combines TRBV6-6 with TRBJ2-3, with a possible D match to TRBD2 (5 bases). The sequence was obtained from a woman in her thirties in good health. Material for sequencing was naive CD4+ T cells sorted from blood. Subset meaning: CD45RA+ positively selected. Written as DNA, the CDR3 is TGTGCCAGCGGCTCCGGAGGCCGGAATCCAGATACGCAGTATTTT. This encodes CASGSGGRNPDTQYF.